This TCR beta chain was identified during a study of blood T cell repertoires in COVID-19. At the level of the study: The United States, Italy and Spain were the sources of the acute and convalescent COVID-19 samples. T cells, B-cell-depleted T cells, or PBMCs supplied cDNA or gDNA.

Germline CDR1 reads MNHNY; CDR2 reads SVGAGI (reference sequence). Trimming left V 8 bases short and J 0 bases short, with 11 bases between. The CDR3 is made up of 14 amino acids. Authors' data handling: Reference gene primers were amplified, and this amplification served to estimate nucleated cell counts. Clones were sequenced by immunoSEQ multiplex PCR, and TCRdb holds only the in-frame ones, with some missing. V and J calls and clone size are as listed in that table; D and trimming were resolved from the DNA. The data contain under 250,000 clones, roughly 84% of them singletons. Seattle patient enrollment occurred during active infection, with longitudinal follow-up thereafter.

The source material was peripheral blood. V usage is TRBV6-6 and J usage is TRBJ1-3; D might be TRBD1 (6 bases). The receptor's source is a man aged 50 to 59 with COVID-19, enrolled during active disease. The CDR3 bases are TGTGCCAGCCGGCGAGGGGGCTCTGGAAACACCATATATTTT. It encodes CASRRGGSGNTIYF.